These T cell receptor beta chains were read from a single sample in a study of blood T cell repertoires in COVID-19. Only in-frame clones appear in the TCRdb table, and some are missing; sequencing was by immunoSEQ multiplex PCR. This repertoire shows 100,000 to 150,000 clones, around 83% found once; its top ten account for 2.5% to 3.5%. The source material was peripheral blood. The receptors stem from a woman older than 75 with COVID-19, enrolled during active disease. CDR3s include the opening cysteine and the closing phenylalanine or tryptophan. Fields, in order: J gene, clone size, V gene, D gene, CDR3 protein, CDR3 DNA. D genes are given only for firm matches. A row's size may be missing; if present it is once, few, many or a size class.

J: TRBJ2-7
size: once
V: TRBV6-1
D: TRBD2
CDR3: CASSEAGGRFYEQYF
DNA: TGTGCCAGCAGTGAAGCAGGCGGGAGGTTTTACGAGCAGTACTTC

J: TRBJ1-1
size: NA
V: TRBV6-5
D: NA
CDR3: CASSDSLNTEAFF
DNA: TGTGCCAGCAGTGACTCCTTGAACACTGAAGCTTTCTTT

J: TRBJ2-3
size: NA
V: TRBV4-3
D: NA
CDR3: CASSQEWVRDTSTDTQYF
DNA: TGCGCCAGCAGCCAAGAGTGGGTCAGGGACACCAGCACAGATACGCAGTATTTT

J: TRBJ2-1
size: NA
V: TRBV10-3
D: TRBD2
CDR3: CAISGFASGVNEQFF
DNA: TGTGCCATCAGTGGATTCGCTAGCGGGGTGAATGAGCAGTTCTTC

J: TRBJ2-7
size: NA
V: TRBV14
D: TRBD2
CDR3: CASSQVLSGRYEQYF
DNA: TGTGCCAGCAGCCAAGTACTAAGCGGGAGGTACGAGCAGTACTTC

J: TRBJ2-2
size: NA
V: TRBV6-2/TRBV6-3
D: NA
CDR3: CASTPRYTGELFF
DNA: TGTGCCAGCACCCCGCGGTACACCGGGGAGCTGTTTTTT

J: TRBJ2-5
size: NA
V: TRBV7-9
D: NA
CDR3: CASSYSQGAQETQYF
DNA: TGTGCCAGCAGCTATTCACAGGGCGCCCAAGAGACCCAGTACTTC

J: TRBJ2-3
size: NA
V: TRBV7-7
D: TRBD2
CDR3: CASSLGLAGEADTQYF
DNA: TGTGCTAGCAGCTTAGGCTTAGCGGGAGAGGCAGATACGCAGTATTTT

J: TRBJ2-1
size: NA
V: TRBV7-2
D: TRBD2
CDR3: CASSLGSGTSGTEQFF
DNA: TGTGCCAGCAGCTTAGGTTCCGGGACTAGCGGGACTGAGCAGTTCTTC

J: TRBJ2-3
size: NA
V: TRBV5-1
D: NA
CDR3: CASSLDIGTDTQYF
DNA: TGCGCCAGCAGCTTGGATATTGGCACAGATACGCAGTATTTT

J: TRBJ1-1
size: NA
V: TRBV4-1
D: TRBD1
CDR3: CASSPQQGAHTEAFF
DNA: TGCGCCAGCAGCCCCCAACAGGGGGCACACACTGAAGCTTTCTTT

J: TRBJ1-4
size: NA
V: TRBV15
D: TRBD1
CDR3: CATSRAGTGSEKLFF
DNA: TGTGCCACCAGCAGAGCCGGGACAGGGTCTGAAAAACTGTTTTTT

J: TRBJ1-6
size: NA
V: TRBV20-1
D: TRBD1
CDR3: CSASRQGGSLGALHF
DNA: TGCAGTGCTAGTAGACAGGGAGGATCCTTAGGGGCCCTCCACTTT

J: TRBJ2-2
size: NA
V: TRBV24-1
D: NA
CDR3: CATKGHGTGELFF
DNA: TGTGCCACCAAGGGACACGGCACCGGGGAGCTGTTTTTT

J: TRBJ2-7
size: NA
V: TRBV3-1/TRBV3-2
D: NA
CDR3: CASRREGEQYF
DNA: TGTGCCAGCAGAAGAGAGGGCGAGCAGTACTTC

J: TRBJ2-4
size: NA
V: TRBV18
D: NA
CDR3: CASSPPGGNIQYF
DNA: TGTGCCAGCTCACCACCCGGAGGAAACATTCAGTACTTC

J: TRBJ1-3
size: NA
V: TRBV19
D: NA
CDR3: CASTARQQGNTIYF
DNA: TGTGCCAGTACCGCGAGGCAGCAAGGAAACACCATATATTTT

J: TRBJ1-5
size: NA
V: TRBV7-2
D: NA
CDR3: CASSLSGSSSNQPQHF
DNA: TGTGCCAGCAGCTTGTCAGGGTCTAGTAGCAATCAGCCCCAGCATTTT

J: TRBJ2-7
size: NA
V: TRBV19
D: TRBD2
CDR3: CASSISRGDHEQYF
DNA: TGTGCCAGTAGTATAAGTCGGGGGGACCACGAGCAGTACTTC

J: TRBJ1-5
size: NA
V: TRBV3-1/TRBV3-2
D: TRBD1
CDR3: CASSQGRGQGKPQHF
DNA: TGTGCCAGCAGCCAAGGAAGGGGACAGGGGAAGCCCCAGCATTTT

J: TRBJ1-1
size: NA
V: TRBV4-2
D: TRBD1
CDR3: CASSHPLGTANTEAFF
DNA: TGTGCCAGCAGCCACCCACTGGGGACAGCCAACACTGAAGCTTTCTTT

J: TRBJ1-2
size: NA
V: TRBV5-4
D: TRBD1
CDR3: CASSATGGYGYTF
DNA: TGTGCCAGCAGCGCCACAGGGGGCTATGGCTACACCTTC

J: TRBJ2-3
size: NA
V: TRBV4-2
D: NA
CDR3: CASSRTAVAPTDTQYF
DNA: TGTGCCAGCAGCCGAACAGCGGTGGCACCGACAGATACGCAGTATTTT

J: TRBJ1-5
size: NA
V: TRBV28
D: TRBD1
CDR3: CASRPGTGRNQPQHF
DNA: TGTGCCAGCAGGCCCGGGACAGGACGAAATCAGCCCCAGCATTTT

J: TRBJ1-1
size: NA
V: TRBV5-1
D: TRBD1
CDR3: CASSQGTGGSRAFF
DNA: TGCGCCAGCAGCCAGGGGACAGGGGGTAGTAGAGCTTTCTTT

J: TRBJ1-2
size: NA
V: TRBV6-6
D: NA
CDR3: CASSVEGALGYTF
DNA: TGTGCCAGCAGCGTGGAAGGAGCCCTTGGCTACACCTTC

J: TRBJ1-2
size: NA
V: TRBV5-1
D: NA
CDR3: CASSVGTEAAYTF
DNA: TGCGCCAGCAGCGTGGGGACGGAGGCTGCCTACACCTTC

J: TRBJ2-1
size: NA
V: TRBV9
D: TRBD2
CDR3: CASSVGGRAGGTNEQFF
DNA: TGTGCCAGCAGCGTAGGTGGAAGAGCGGGAGGGACCAATGAGCAGTTCTTC

J: TRBJ2-3
size: NA
V: TRBV7-2
D: TRBD2
CDR3: CASSPAGGVRDTQYF
DNA: TGTGCCAGCAGCCCAGCGGGAGGGGTGCGAGATACGCAGTATTTT

J: TRBJ1-2
size: NA
V: TRBV11-2
D: NA
CDR3: CASSPGRQALGTF
DNA: TGTGCCAGCAGCCCAGGGCGGCAGGCCTTGGGGACCTTC